These 20 T cell receptor beta chains share one sample of origin, sequenced in a study of chemoradiotherapy in HPV16-positive cancers. TCRdb's table, derived via immunoSEQ multiplex PCR, lists solely in-frame clones and lacks some. The sample lists roughly 34,000 clones; 86% were seen once. Sequenced here: blood, sampled from a patient who underwent chemoradiotherapy. The receptor set was obtained from a human donor with HPV-associated anogenital cancer.

The chain is built from TRBV2 and TRBJ2-2; TRBD1 matches 8 bases. This CDR3 has 16 amino acids. V trimming: 2 bases; J trimming: 1 base; junction bases outside the gene matches: 3. CDR1 is SNHLY and CDR2 is FYNNEI in the germline V gene. This chain's CDR3 is CASSELGQENTGELFF. As DNA, the CDR3 is TGTGCCAGCAGTGAATTGGGACAGGAGAACACCGGGGAGCTGTTTTTT.

The chain uses TRBV19 and TRBJ2-3; TRBD1 matches 8 bases. The trim removed 7 bases at V and 1 base at J, leaving 25 bases unmatched. The germline gives CDR1 LNHDA, CDR2 SQIVND (reference sequence). CDR3 length: 21 residues. The CDR3 sequence: CASKIADRGSAWGGRTDTQYF. As DNA, the CDR3 is TGTGCCAGTAAAATAGCTGACAGGGGTTCCGCGTGGGGTGGCCGCACAGATACGCAGTATTTT. Full variable domain (remainder filled in from reference TRBV19 and TRBJ2-3): DGGITQSPKYLFRKEGQNVTLSCEQNLNHDAMYWYRQDPGQGLRLIYYSQIVNDFQKGDIAEGYSVSREKKESFPLTVTSAQKNPTAFYLCASKIADRGSAWGGRTDTQYFGPGTRLTVL.

This clone occurred a few times. The V call is TRBV2, the J call TRBJ1-6; D remains ambiguous. The CDR3 loop spans 15 amino acids. Trimming shortened V by 2 bases and J by 7 bases, and 12 bases separated the two germline ends. In germline, CDR1 is SNHLY, CDR2 FYNNEI. CDR3 region: CASSETRSENSPLHF. DNA for the CDR3: TGTGCCAGCAGTGAAACACGCTCGGAGAATTCACCCCTCCACTTT.

The V gene is TRBV2, the J gene TRBJ1-4, with a weak D call TRBD1 (5 bases). Per germline, CDR1 SNHLY and CDR2 FYNNEI. The germline V and J ends were trimmed by 4 bases and 6 bases, with 15 bases remaining between them. This CDR3 spans 15 amino acids. DNA for the CDR3: TGTGCCAGCAGTGGGCCGGGGGGACCCGATGAAAAACTGTTTTTT. Translated: CASSGPGGPDEKLFF.

The chain joins TRBV6-5 to TRBJ1-2; D gene ambiguous. CDR3 size: 12 residues. In germline, CDR1 is MNHEY, CDR2 SVGAGI. The V and J ends lost 6 bases and 5 bases respectively, with 10 bases between them. The CDR3 DNA is TGTGCCAGCAGATCGGGATCATATGGCTACACCTTC. Its protein product is CASRSGSYGYTF.

J is TRBJ2-7 and V is TRBV6-1, with 9 positions matching TRBD1. V shed 3 bases and J 0 bases; nucleotides not matched to a gene: 15. Germline loops: CDR1 MNHNS, CDR2 SASEGT. This CDR3 contains 19 residues. The CDR3: CASSDPGTGYFLSSYEQYF. Written as DNA, the CDR3 is TGTGCCAGCAGTGACCCCGGGACAGGGTATTTTTTAAGCTCCTACGAGCAGTACTTC.

The CDR3 region is CASSGWQGNYGYTF. DNA for the CDR3: TGTGCCAGCAGTGGCTGGCAGGGAAACTATGGCTACACCTTC. The rearrangement joins TRBV2 to TRBJ1-2; maybe TRBD1 (5 bases). This CDR3 is built from 14 residues. The germline V gene encodes CDR1 SNHLY and CDR2 FYNNEI. The V gene lost 4 bases and the J gene lost 2 bases, with 11 bases spanning the gap.

The J gene is TRBJ1-1, the V gene TRBV5-1; D is ambiguous. The germline V gene has CDR1 SGHRS and CDR2 YFSETQ. The V end was cut by 5 bases, the J end by 1 base, with 9 bases between. CDR3 length equals 13 residues. The DNA of the CDR3 is TGCGCCAGCAGACGGGAAGAGAACACTGAAGCTTTCTTT. It codes for CASRREENTEAFF.

This clone was found once. J is TRBJ2-3 and V is TRBV19, with 7 positions matching TRBD2. Germline-derived CDR1 and CDR2 are LNHDA and SQIVND (reference sequence). The CDR3 length is 15 residues. Trimming removed 5 bases from V and 0 bases from J; junction bases left unmatched: 5. CDR3 bases: TGTGCCAGTAGTCCTCAGCGGGGTAGCACAGATACGCAGTATTTT. Translated: CASSPQRGSTDTQYF.

CDR3 sequence (DNA): TGTGCCAGCAGCCTGGACGTAGGACAGCTAACTTCCAATGAGCAGTTCTTC. Protein product: CASSLDVGQLTSNEQFF. The chain joins TRBV5-4 to TRBJ2-1; D is perhaps TRBD1 (6 bases). The V end was cut by 4 bases, the J end by 6 bases, with 23 bases between. Per germline, CDR1 SGHNT and CDR2 YYREEE (reference sequence). This CDR3 comprises 17 residues.

This chain uses TRBV7-9 with TRBJ2-3; tentative D call: TRBD2 (6 bases). Germline CDR1 reads SEHNR; CDR2 reads FQNEAQ (reference sequence). The CDR3 length is 16 residues. V lost 1 base to trimming and J lost 2 bases, with 13 bases between them. CDR3 sequence reads: CASSLGGSGYTDTQYF. CDR3 in DNA: TGTGCCAGCAGCTTAGGCGGTAGCGGCTACACAGATACGCAGTATTTT.

The chain has TRBV7-3 and TRBJ2-2; weak D call: TRBD2 (5 bases). V lost 5 bases to trimming and J lost 5 bases, with 9 bases between them. In germline, CDR1 is SGHTA, CDR2 FQGTGA. The CDR3 has 13 amino acids. The chain's CDR3 is CASSLRGTGELFF. The CDR3 region has the DNA TGTGCCAGCAGCCTAAGAGGGACCGGGGAGCTGTTTTTT.

CDR3 region: CASSSPGQDPDEQFF. The CDR3 DNA is TGCGCCAGCAGCTCCCCGGGACAGGATCCCGATGAGCAGTTCTTC. J is TRBJ2-1 and V is TRBV5-1, with 8 bases lining up with TRBD1. V lost 3 bases and J lost 8; bases outside the gene matches: 10. Germline lookup yields CDR1 SGHRS and CDR2 YFSETQ. The CDR3 has 15 residues.

The V call is TRBV19, the J call TRBJ1-1; D remains ambiguous. The CDR3 is made up of 14 amino acids. The germline gives CDR1 LNHDA, CDR2 SQIVND (reference sequence). V dropped 3 bases and J dropped 2 bases, with 10 bases sitting between them. CDR3 residues: CASSMTGLNTEAFF. The CDR3 DNA reads TGTGCCAGTAGTATGACGGGGTTAAACACTGAAGCTTTCTTT.

V usage is TRBV13 and J usage is TRBJ2-6; no reliable D call. Germline loops: CDR1 PRHDT, CDR2 FYEKMQ (reference sequence). There are 16 residues in the CDR3. Trimming left V 2 bases short and J 7 bases short, with 15 bases between. This chain's CDR3 is CASSLPGRVGANVLTF. Here the CDR3 DNA reads TGTGCCAGCAGCTTACCAGGAAGGGTGGGCGCCAACGTCCTGACTTTC.

The CDR3 loop is CASSFGVLETQYF. DNA of the CDR3: TGTGCCAGCAGTTTCGGCGTCTTAGAGACCCAGTACTTC. The chain couples TRBV27 to TRBJ2-5, with D unclear. Looked up from germline, CDR1 is MNHEY and CDR2 is SMNVEV (reference sequence). With 3 bases removed from V and 4 bases from J, the gap between germline ends came to 9 bases. The CDR3 is made up of 13 amino acids.

This sequence joins TRBV7-7 and TRBJ1-5; D is perhaps TRBD1 (6 bases). Germline CDR1 and CDR2: SSHAT and FNYEAQ (reference sequence). This CDR3 is 14 amino acids long. V lost 8 bases and J 8 bases, leaving 19 bases between the germline ends. The CDR3 region has the DNA TGTGCCAGCGCAAACATGCGGGACATCAAGCCCCAGCATTTT. It translates to CASANMRDIKPQHF.

Turning to this clone: This sample also contains other DNA sequences that code for the same CDR3. The genes are TRBV18 and TRBJ2-3; 12 positions agree with TRBD1. After removal of 6 bases from V and 4 bases from J, the junction contained 11 bases not matched to a gene. The germline V gene encodes CDR1 KGHSH and CDR2 LQKENI. This CDR3 spans 17 amino acids. The CDR3 coding sequence is TGTGCCAGCTCCTCCATGGCCGGGACAGGGGGCCCAGATACGCAGTATTTT. This encodes CASSSMAGTGGPDTQYF.

The gene calls are TRBV28 and TRBJ1-1; D gene ambiguous. The CDR3 is 14 residues long. V dropped 6 bases and J dropped 0 bases, with 11 bases sitting between them. Germline-derived CDR1 and CDR2 are MDHEN and SYDVKM. CDR3 sequence: CASSPLPMNTEAFF. Written as DNA, the CDR3 is TGTGCCAGCAGCCCTCTACCCATGAACACTGAAGCTTTCTTT.

The chain employs TRBV9 and TRBJ1-4; 8 bases agree with TRBD1. After removal of 4 bases from V and 6 bases from J, the junction contained 8 bases not matched to a gene. Germline V gene lookup returns CDR1 SGDLS and CDR2 YYNGEE. This CDR3 is 15 amino acids long. CDR3 region: CASSSTGGSHEKLFF. CDR3 nucleotides: TGTGCCAGCAGCTCCACAGGGGGGTCCCATGAAAAACTGTTTTTT.